The source of this TCR beta chain is a study of cytomegalovirus exposure and HLA in healthy donors. The study, taken as a whole, reports: Fewer N-insertions than the approximately 680-donor mean were reportedly shown by an Asian-associated ancestry cluster in a later analysis. Researchers had no immune exposure information except CMV serostatus available. The authors enumerated around 150 TCR beta chains as linked to cytomegalovirus.

CDR1 is MNHEY and CDR2 is SMNVEV in the germline V gene (reference sequence). This CDR3 contains 15 residues. A note on this clone: Its antigen is not identified.

Vbeta (60) and Jbeta (13) primers were used in the PCR. Repertoires were generated with immunoSEQ multiplex PCR, while TCRdb's copy carries only in-frame clones and drops some. In the table there are over 150,000 clones, 70% to 80% of which are singletons. The receptor's source is a woman between 45 and 60 years old in good health and CMV-seronegative. The sequenced sample was PBMCs. The genes are TRBV27 and TRBJ2-5; no clear D. The DNA matches TRBJ2-7 better at its end, which makes the J call doubtful. The CDR3 DNA is TGTGCCAGCAGTTTACCAGAATTGAGGTACTACGAGCAGTACTTC. It yields the protein CASSLPELRYYEQYF.